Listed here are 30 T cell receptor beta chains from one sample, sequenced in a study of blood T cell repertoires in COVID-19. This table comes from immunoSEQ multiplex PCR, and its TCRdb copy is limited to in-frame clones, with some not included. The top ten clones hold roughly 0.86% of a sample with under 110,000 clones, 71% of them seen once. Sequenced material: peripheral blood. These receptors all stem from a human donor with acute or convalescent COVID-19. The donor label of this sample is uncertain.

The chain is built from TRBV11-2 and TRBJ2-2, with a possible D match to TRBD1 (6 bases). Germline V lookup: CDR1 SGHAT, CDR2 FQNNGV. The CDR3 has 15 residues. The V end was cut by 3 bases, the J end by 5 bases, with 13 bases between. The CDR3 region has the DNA TGTGCCAGCAGCTTGAGGGGGTCTCCGACCGGGGAGCTGTTTTTT. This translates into CASSLRGSPTGELFF.

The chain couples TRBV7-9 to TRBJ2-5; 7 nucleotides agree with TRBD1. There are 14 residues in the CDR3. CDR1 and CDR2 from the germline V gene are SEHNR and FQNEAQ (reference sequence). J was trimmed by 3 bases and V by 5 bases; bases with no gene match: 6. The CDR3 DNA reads TGTGCCAGCAGCCCTGGGACAGCAAAAGAGACCCAGTACTTC. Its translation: CASSPGTAKETQYF. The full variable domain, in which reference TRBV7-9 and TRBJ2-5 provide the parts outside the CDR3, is DTGVSQNPRHKITKRGQNVTFRCDPISEHNRLYWYRQTLGQGPEFLTYFQNEAQLEKSRLLSDRFSAERPKGSFSTLEIQRTEQGDSAMYLCASSPGTAKETQYFGPGTRLLVL.

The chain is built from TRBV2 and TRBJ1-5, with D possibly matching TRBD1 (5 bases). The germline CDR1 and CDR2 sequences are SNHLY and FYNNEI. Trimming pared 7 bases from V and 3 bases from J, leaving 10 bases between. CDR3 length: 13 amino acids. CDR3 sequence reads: CASNGQHNQPQHF. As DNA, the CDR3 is TGTGCCAGCAACGGACAACACAATCAGCCCCAGCATTTT.

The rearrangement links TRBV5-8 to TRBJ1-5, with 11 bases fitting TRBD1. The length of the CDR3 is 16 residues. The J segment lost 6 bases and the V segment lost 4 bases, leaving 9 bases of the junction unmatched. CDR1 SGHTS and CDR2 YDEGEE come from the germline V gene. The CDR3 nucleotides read TGTGCCAGCAGCCGTGGACAGGGGGCACACGGTCAGCCCCAGCATTTT. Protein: CASSRGQGAHGQPQHF. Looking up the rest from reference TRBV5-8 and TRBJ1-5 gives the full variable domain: EAGVTQSPTHLIKTRGQQATLRCSPISGHTSVYWYQQALGLGLQFLLWYDEGEERNRGNFPPRFSGRQFPNYSSELNVNALELEDSALYLCASSRGQGAHGQPQHFGDGTRLSIL.

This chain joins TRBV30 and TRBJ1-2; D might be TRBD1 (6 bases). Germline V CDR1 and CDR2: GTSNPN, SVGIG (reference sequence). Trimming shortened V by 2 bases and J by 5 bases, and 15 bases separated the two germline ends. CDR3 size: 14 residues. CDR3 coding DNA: TGTGCCTGGAGTTTAAACGGGACACCATATGGCTACACCTTC. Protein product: CAWSLNGTPYGYTF.

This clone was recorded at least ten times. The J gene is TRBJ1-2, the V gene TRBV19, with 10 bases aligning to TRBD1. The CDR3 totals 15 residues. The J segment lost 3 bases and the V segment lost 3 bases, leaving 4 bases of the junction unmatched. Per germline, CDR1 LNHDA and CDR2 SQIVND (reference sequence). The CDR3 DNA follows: TGTGCCAGTAGTATGACAGGGGGCTTGTACTATGGCTACACCTTC. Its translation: CASSMTGGLYYGYTF. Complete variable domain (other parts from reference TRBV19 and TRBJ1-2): DGGITQSPKYLFRKEGQNVTLSCEQNLNHDAMYWYRQDPGQGLRLIYYSQIVNDFQKGDIAEGYSVSREKKESFPLTVTSAQKNPTAFYLCASSMTGGLYYGYTFGSGTRLTVV.

Written as DNA, the CDR3 is TGTGCCAGCAGCCAAAAAGGGGGGGTCCGAAGCTATGGCTACACCTTC. Protein product: CASSQKGGVRSYGYTF. The rearrangement uses TRBV3-1 (or the pseudogene TRBV3-2) and TRBJ1-2, with a tentative D call TRBD1 (6 bases). This CDR3 spans 16 amino acids. From germline, CDR1 is LGHDT and CDR2 YNNKEL (reference sequence). With 2 bases removed from V and 4 bases from J, the gap between germline ends came to 17 bases.

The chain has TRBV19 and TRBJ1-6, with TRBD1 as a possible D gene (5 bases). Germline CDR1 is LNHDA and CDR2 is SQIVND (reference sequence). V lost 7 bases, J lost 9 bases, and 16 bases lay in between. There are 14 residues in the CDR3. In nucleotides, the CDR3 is TGTGCCAGTACTACAGGATCAGTTCTTTCACCCCTCCACTTT. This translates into CASTTGSVLSPLHF.

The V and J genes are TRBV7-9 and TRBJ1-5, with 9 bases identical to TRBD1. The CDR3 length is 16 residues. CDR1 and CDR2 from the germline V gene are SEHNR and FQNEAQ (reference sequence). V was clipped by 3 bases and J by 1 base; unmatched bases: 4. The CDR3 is CASSFGTGKSNQPQHF. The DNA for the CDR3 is TGTGCCAGCAGCTTTGGGACAGGGAAGAGCAATCAGCCCCAGCATTTT. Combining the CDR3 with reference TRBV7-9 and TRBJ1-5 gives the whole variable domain DTGVSQNPRHKITKRGQNVTFRCDPISEHNRLYWYRQTLGQGPEFLTYFQNEAQLEKSRLLSDRFSAERPKGSFSTLEIQRTEQGDSAMYLCASSFGTGKSNQPQHFGDGTRLSIL.

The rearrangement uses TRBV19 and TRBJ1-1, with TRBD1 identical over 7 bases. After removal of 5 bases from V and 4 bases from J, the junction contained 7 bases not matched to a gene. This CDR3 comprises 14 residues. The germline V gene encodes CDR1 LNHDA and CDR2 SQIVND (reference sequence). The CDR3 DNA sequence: TGTGCCAGTAGTTCCACAGGGGTAGGCACTGAAGCTTTCTTT. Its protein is CASSSTGVGTEAFF.

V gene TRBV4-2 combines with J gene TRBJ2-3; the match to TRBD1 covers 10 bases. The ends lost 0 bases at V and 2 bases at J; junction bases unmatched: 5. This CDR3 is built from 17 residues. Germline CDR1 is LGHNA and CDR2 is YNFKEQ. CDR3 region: CASSQDGTGVNTDTQYF. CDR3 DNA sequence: TGTGCCAGCAGCCAAGATGGGACAGGGGTGAACACAGATACGCAGTATTTT.

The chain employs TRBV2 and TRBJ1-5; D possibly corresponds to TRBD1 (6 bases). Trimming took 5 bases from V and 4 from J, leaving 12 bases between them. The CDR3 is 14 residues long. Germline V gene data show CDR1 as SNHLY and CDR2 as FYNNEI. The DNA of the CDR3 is TGTGCCAGCAGTAAACAGGGTTTAAATCAGCCCCAGCATTTT. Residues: CASSKQGLNQPQHF.

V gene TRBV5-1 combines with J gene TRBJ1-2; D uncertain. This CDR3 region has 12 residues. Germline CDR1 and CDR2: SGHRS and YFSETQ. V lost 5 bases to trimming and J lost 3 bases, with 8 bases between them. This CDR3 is CASRYGDYGYTF. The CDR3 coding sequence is TGCGCCAGCAGGTACGGGGACTATGGCTACACCTTC. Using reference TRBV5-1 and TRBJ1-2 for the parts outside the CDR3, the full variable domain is KAGVTQTPRYLIKTRGQQVTLSCSPISGHRSVSWYQQTPGQGLQFLFEYFSETQRNKGNFPGRFSGRQFSNSRSEMNVSTLELGDSALYLCASRYGDYGYTFGSGTRLTVV.

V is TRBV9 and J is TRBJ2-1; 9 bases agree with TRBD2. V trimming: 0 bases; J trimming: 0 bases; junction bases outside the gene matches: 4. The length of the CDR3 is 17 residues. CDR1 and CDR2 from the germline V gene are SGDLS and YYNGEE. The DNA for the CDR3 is TGTGCCAGCAGCGTAGGGGCGGGAGGGAGCTCCTACAATGAGCAGTTCTTC. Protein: CASSVGAGGSSYNEQFF.

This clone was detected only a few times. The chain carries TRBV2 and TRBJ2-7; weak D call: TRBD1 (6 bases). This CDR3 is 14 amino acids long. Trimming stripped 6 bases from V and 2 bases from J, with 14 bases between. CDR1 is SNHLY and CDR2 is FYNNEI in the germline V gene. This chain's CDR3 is CASSRGLTPYEQYV. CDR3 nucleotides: TGTGCCAGCAGCAGGGGATTGACGCCCTACGAGCAGTACGTC.

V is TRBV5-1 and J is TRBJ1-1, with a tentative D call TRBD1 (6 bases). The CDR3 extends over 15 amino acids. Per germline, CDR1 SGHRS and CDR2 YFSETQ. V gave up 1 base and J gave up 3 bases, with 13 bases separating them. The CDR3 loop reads CASSLRTVRDTEAFF. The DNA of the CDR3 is TGCGCCAGCAGCTTGAGGACAGTACGGGACACTGAAGCTTTCTTT.

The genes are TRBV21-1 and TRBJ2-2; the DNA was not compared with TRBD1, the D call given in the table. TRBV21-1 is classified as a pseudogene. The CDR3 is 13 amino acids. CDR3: CASSNEDRGKLFF. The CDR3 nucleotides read TGTGCCAGCAGCAATGAGGACAGGGGGAAGCTGTTTTTT.

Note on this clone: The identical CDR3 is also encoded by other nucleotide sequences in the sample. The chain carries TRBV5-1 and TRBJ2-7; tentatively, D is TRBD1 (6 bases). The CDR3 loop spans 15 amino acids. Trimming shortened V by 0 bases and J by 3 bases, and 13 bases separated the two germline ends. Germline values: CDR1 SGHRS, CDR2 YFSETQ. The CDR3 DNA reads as TGCGCCAGCAGCTTGGGTTTAGGGGGTTTCTACGAGCAGTACTTC. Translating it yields CASSLGLGGFYEQYF.

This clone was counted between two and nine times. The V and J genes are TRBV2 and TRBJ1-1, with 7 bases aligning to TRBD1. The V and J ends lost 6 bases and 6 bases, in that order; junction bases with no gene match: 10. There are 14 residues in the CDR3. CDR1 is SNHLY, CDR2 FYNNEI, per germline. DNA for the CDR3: TGTGCCAGCAGGACGGACAGGCCGCAGGCTGAAGCTTTCTTT. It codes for CASRTDRPQAEAFF.

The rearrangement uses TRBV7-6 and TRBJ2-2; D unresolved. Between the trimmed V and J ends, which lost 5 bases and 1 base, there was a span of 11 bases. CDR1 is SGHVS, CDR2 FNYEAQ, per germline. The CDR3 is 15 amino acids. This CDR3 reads CASSPLPMNTGELFF. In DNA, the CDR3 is TGTGCCAGCAGCCCTCTACCCATGAACACCGGGGAGCTGTTTTTT.

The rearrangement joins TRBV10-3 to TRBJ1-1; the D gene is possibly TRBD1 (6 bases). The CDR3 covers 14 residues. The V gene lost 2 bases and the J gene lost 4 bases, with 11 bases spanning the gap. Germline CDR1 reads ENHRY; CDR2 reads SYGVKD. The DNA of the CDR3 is TGTGCCATCAGTGAGCGGGGGGGCCGCACTGAAGCTTTCTTT. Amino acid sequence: CAISERGGRTEAFF.

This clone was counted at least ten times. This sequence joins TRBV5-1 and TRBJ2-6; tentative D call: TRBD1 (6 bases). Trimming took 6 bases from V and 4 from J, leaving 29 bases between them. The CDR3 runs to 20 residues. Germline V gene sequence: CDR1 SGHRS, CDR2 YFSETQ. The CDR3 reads CASNWEQGPQGKIGANVLTF. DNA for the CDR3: TGCGCCAGCAACTGGGAACAGGGCCCCCAGGGGAAAATCGGGGCCAACGTCCTGACTTTC.

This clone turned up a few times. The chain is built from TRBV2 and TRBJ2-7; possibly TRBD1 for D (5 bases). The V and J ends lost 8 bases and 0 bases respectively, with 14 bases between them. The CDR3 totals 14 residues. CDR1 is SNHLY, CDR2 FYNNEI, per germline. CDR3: CASLQGKGSYEQYF. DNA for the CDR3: TGTGCCAGCCTCCAGGGTAAGGGCTCCTACGAGCAGTACTTC.

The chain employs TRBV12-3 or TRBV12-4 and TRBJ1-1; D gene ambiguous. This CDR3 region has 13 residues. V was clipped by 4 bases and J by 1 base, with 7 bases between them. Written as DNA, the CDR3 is TGTGCCAGCAGTTCAGGAGGGAACACTGAAGCTTTCTTT. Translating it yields CASSSGGNTEAFF.

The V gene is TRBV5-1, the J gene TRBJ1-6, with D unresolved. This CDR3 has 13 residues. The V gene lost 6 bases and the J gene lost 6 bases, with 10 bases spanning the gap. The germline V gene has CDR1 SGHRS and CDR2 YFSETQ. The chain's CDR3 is CASNGGFNSPLHF. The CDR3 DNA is TGCGCCAGCAACGGCGGCTTTAATTCACCCCTCCACTTT.

Written as DNA, the CDR3 is TGTGCCAGCAGCCCATGGACAGGGGTCACACCCCAGCATTTT. It specifies CASSPWTGVTPQHF. The chain has TRBV7-2 and TRBJ1-5; TRBD1 matches 9 bases. The CDR3 totals 14 residues. J was trimmed by 10 bases and V by 5 bases; bases with no gene match: 9. CDR1 is SGHTA, CDR2 FQGNSA, per germline.

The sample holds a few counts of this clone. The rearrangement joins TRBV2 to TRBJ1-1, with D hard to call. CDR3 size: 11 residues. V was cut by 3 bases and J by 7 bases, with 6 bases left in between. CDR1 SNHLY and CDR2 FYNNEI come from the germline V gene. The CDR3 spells CASSDLSEAFF. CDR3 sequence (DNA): TGTGCCAGCAGTGATCTCAGTGAAGCTTTCTTT.

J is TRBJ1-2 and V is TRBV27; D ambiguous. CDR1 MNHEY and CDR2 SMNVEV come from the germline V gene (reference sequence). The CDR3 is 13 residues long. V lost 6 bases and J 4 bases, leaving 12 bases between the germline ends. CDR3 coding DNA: TGTGCCAGCAGGACCGGCGCAGGCTATGGCTACACCTTC. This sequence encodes CASRTGAGYGYTF.

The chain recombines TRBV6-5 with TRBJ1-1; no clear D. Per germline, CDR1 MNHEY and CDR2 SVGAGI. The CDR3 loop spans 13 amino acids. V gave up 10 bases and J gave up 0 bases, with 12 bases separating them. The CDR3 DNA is TGTGCCACGGCGGGGTTGTTGAACACTGAAGCTTTCTTT. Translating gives CATAGLLNTEAFF.

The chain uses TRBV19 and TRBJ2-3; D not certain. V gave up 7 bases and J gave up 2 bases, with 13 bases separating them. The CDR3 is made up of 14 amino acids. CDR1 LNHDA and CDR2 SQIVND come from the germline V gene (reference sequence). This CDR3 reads CASNGPWATDTQYF. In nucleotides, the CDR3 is TGTGCCAGTAATGGGCCCTGGGCCACAGATACGCAGTATTTT. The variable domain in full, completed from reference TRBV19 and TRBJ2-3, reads DGGITQSPKYLFRKEGQNVTLSCEQNLNHDAMYWYRQDPGQGLRLIYYSQIVNDFQKGDIAEGYSVSREKKESFPLTVTSAQKNPTAFYLCASNGPWATDTQYFGPGTRLTVL.